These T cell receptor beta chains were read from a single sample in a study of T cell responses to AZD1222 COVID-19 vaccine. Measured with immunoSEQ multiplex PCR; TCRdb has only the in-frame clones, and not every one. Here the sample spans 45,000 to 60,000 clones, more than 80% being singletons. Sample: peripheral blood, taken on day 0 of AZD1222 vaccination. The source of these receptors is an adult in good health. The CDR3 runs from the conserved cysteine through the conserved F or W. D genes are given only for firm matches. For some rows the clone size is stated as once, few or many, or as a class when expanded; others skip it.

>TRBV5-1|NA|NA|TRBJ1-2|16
TGCGCCAGCAGCTGGTATGCCTTGGGGGGGAACTATGGCTACACCTTC
CASSWYALGGNYGYTF
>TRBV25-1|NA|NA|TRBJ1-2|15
TGTGCCAGCAGTGAAAGCTCGGGGTTAGGCTATGGCTACACCTTC
CASSESSGLGYGYTF
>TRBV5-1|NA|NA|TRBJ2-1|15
TGCGCCAGCAGCTTGGGGGGCGAATACTACAATGAGCAGTTCTTC
CASSLGGEYYNEQFF
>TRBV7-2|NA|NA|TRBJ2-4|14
TGTGCCAGCAGCAACCAACCGGGCAAAAACATTCAGTACTTC
CASSNQPGKNIQYF
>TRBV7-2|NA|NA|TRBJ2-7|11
TGTGCCAGCAGCTTAGCGAACGAGCAGTACTTC
CASSLANEQYF
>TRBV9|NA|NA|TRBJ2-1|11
TGTGCCAGCAGCGGGACCAATGAGCAGTTCTTC
CASSGTNEQFF
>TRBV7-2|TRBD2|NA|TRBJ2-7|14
TGTGCCAGCAGCCGTCTGACTAGCAACTACGAGCAGTACTTC
CASSRLTSNYEQYF
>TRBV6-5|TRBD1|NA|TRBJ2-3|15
TGTGCCAGCAGTCGACAGGGATGGGGTTCAGATACGCAGTATTTT
CASSRQGWGSDTQYF
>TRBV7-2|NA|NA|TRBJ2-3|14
TGTGCCAGCAGCGAGACTAGATCTGCAGATACGCAGTATTTT
CASSETRSADTQYF
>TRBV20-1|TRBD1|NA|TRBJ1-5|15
TGCAGTGCTAGTCCTCAGGGACAGGGTAATCAGCCCCAGCATTTT
CSASPQGQGNQPQHF
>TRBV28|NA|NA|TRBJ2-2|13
TGTGCCAGCAGCCGCAGGGTAATCGGGGAGCTGTTTTTT
CASSRRVIGELFF
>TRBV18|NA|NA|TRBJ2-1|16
TGTGCCAGCTCACCACCGGTCGGGCTAGACTACAATGAGCAGTTCTTC
CASSPPVGLDYNEQFF
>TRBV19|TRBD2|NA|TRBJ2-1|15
TGTGCCAGTAGTGAGAGGGGAGCGGGAGGTTTAGCGCAGTTCTTC
CASSERGAGGLAQFF
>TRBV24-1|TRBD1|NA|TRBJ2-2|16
TGTGCCACCAGTGACCTTGGACAGGGGGCGCCTGGGGAGCTGTTTTTT
CATSDLGQGAPGELFF
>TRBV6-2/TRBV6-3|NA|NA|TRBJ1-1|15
TGTGCCAGCAGCGTAGGGGGACTTAGGAACACTGAAGCTTTCTTT
CASSVGGLRNTEAFF
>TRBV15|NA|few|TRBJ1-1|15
TGTGCCACCAGCAGAGATCCCATTAGGAACACTGAAGCTTTCTTT
CATSRDPIRNTEAFF
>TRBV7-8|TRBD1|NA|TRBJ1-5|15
TGTGCCAGCAGTGCTCTCAGGGGGCAGCATCAGCCCCAGCATTTT
CASSALRGQHQPQHF
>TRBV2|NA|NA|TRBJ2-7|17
TGTGCCAGCAGTCGGGGAGCTCCGTCCGGACTTTCCTACGAGCAGTACTTC
CASSRGAPSGLSYEQYF
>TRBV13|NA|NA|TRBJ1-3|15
TGTGCCAGCAGCTTAGGTCGGGGTTCTGGAAACACCATATATTTT
CASSLGRGSGNTIYF
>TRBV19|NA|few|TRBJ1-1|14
TGTGCCAGTATATTTTTTTCGCCGAACACTGAAGCTTTCTTT
CASIFFSPNTEAFF
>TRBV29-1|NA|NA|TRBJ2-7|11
TGCAGCGTTGTGAGGTACTACGAGCAGTACTTC
CSVVRYYEQYF
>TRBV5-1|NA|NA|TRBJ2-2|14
TGCGCCAGCAGCTTGGGAGGGAACACCGGGGAGCTGTTTTTT
CASSLGGNTGELFF
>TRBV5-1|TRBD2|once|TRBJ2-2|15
TGCGCCAGCTGGGGACTAGCGGGAGCGCCCGGGGAGCTGTTTTTT
CASWGLAGAPGELFF
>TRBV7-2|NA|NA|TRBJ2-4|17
TGTGCCAGCAGCTTAGGTGGGCGGATCCTAGCCAAAAACATTCAGTACTTC
CASSLGGRILAKNIQYF
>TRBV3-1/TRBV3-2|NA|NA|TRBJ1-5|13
TGTGCCAGCAGCCAACAGGGCCTTCAGCCCCAGCATTTT
CASSQQGLQPQHF
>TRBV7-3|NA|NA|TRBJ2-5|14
TGTGCCAGCAGCCTGGGTAGCCTCCGGGAGACCCAGTACTTC
CASSLGSLRETQYF
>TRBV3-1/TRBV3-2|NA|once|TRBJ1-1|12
TGTGCCAGCAGCCAGGGGAAAACACGAGCTTTCTTT
CASSQGKTRAFF
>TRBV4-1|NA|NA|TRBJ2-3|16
TGCGCCAGCAGCCAGGGGACACACATTAGCACAGATACGCAGTATTTT
CASSQGTHISTDTQYF
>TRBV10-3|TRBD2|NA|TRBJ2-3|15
TGTGCCATACAACCTATAGCGGGAGGGCCCGATACGCAGTATTTT
CAIQPIAGGPDTQYF
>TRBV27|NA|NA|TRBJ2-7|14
TGTGCCAGCAGTCCCCAGGTCCTCTCCTACGAGCAGTACTTC
CASSPQVLSYEQYF
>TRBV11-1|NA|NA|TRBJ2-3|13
TGTGCCAGCAGCCCACCTGCGGCAGATACGCAGTATTTT
CASSPPAADTQYF
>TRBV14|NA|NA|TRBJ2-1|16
TGTGCCAGCAGCCAAGAGGTGTATAGCTCCTACAATGAGCAGTTCTTC
CASSQEVYSSYNEQFF
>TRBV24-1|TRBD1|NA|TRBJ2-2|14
TGTGCCACCAGTGACATCGACAGGGCCGGGGAGCTGTTTTTT
CATSDIDRAGELFF
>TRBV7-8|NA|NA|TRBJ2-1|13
TGTGCCAGCAGCTTAGTGGACGGCAATGAGCAGTTCTTC
CASSLVDGNEQFF
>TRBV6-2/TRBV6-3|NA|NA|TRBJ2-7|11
TGTGCCAGCAGTTATTTATCCGAGCAGTACTTC
CASSYLSEQYF
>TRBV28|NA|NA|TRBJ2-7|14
TGTGCCAGCAGTTTATACGGAACCTCCTACGAGCAGTACTTC
CASSLYGTSYEQYF
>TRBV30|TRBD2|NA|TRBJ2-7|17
TGTGCCTGGAGTGTAAGGACTAGCGGGACCCTGCGATACGAGCAGTACTTC
CAWSVRTSGTLRYEQYF